The entry that follows covers one TCR beta chain sequence. This entry comes from a study of CD8 T cells in Susac syndrome. Random-hexamer reverse transcription was applied to about 0.5 to 1 ug RNA. TCR beta CDR3 was amplified by immunoSEQ multiplex PCR. This amplification extended across 54 Vbeta and 13 Jbeta segments. Via MiXCR, TCRdb re-called the immunoSEQ multiplex PCR reads, giving one row per CDR3 protein. The sample consists of about 120,000 distinct CDR3 sequences, 85% to 95% of them appearing once. Germline V CDR1 and CDR2: MNHEY, SVGAGI. The CDR3 is made up of 15 amino acids. J lost 6 bases, V lost 6 bases, and 6 bases had no gene match. Each multiple sclerosis control was a treatment-naive patient with relapsing-remitting disease that was either stable or active.

This receptor was taken from a human donor with multiple sclerosis. Sequences were obtained from CD4+ T cells from PBMCs. The chain recombines TRBV6-5 with TRBJ2-1; 12 nucleotides line up with TRBD2. The CDR3: CASRRSSGGGNEQFF. CDR3 DNA: TGTGCCAGCAGGCGTTCTAGCGGGGGGGGCAATGAGCAGTTCTTC.